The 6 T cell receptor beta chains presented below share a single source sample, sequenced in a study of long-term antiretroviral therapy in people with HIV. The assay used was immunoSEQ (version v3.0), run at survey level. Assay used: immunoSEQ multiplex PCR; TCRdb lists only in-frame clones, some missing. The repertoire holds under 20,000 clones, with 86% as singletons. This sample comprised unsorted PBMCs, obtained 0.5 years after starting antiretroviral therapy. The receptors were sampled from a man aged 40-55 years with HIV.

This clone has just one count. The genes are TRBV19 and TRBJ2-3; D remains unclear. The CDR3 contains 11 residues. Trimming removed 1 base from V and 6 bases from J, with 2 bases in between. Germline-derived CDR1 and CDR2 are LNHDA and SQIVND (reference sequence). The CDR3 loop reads CASSIGDTQYF. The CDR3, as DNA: TGTGCCAGTAGTATAGGGGATACGCAGTATTTT.

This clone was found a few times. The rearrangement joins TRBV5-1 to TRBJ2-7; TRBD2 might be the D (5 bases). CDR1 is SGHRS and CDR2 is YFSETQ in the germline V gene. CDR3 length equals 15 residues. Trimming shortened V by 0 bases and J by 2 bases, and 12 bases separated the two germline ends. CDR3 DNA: TGCGCCAGCAGCTTGGATGGCGGGCAGACCTACGAGCAGTACTTC. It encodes CASSLDGGQTYEQYF.

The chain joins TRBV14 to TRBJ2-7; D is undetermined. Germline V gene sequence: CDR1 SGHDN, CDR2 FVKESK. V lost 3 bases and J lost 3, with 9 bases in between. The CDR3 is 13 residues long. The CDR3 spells CASSHLWDYEQYF. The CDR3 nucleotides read TGTGCCAGCAGCCACCTGTGGGACTACGAGCAGTACTTC.

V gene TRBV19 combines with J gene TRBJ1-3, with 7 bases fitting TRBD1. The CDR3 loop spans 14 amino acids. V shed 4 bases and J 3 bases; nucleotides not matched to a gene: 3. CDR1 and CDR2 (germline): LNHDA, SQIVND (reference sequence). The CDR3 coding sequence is TGTGCCAGTAGTAGCGGGGACAGTGGAAACACCATATATTTT. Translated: CASSSGDSGNTIYF.

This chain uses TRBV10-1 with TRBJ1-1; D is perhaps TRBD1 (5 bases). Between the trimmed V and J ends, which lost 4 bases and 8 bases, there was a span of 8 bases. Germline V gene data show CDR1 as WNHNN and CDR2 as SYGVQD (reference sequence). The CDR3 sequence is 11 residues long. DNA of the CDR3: TGCGCCAGCAGTGGGGACGGAGAAGCTTTCTTT. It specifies CASSGDGEAFF.

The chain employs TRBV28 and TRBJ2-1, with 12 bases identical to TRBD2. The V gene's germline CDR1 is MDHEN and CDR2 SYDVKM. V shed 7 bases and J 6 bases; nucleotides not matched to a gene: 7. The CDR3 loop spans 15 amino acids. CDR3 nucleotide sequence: TGTGCCAGCAAGGGACTAGCGGGCCTCCCCAATGAGCAGTTCTTC. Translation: CASKGLAGLPNEQFF. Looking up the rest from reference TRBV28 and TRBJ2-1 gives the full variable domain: DVKVTQSSRYLVKRTGEKVFLECVQDMDHENMFWYRQDPGLGLRLIYFSYDVKMKEKGDIPEGYSVSREKKERFSLILESASTNQTSMYLCASKGLAGLPNEQFFGPGTRLTVL.